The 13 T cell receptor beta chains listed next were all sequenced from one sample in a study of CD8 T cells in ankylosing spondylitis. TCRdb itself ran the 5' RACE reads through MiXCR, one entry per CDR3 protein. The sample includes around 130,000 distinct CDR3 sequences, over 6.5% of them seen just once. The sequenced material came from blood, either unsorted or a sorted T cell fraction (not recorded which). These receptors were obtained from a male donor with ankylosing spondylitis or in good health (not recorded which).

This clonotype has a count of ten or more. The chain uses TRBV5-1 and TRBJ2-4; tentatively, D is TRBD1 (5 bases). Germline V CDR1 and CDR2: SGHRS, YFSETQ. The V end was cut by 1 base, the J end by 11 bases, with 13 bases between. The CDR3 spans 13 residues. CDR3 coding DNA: TGCGCCAGCAGCTTGTCTGCAGGGCGAGTTCAGTACTTC. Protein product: CASSLSAGRVQYF.

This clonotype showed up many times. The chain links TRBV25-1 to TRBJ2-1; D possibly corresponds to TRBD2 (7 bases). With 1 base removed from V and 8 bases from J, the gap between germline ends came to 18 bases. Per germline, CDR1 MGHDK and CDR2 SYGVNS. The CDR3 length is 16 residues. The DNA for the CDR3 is TGTGCCAGCAGTGAATTGGGGGGGCGACCATTGGATGAGCAGTTCTTC. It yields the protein CASSELGGRPLDEQFF.

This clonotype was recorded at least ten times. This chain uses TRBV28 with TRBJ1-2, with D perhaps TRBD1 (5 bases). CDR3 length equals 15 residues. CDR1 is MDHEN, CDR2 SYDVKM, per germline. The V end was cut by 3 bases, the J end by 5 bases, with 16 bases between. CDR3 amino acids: CASSLLAQGLYGYTF. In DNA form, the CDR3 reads TGTGCCAGCAGTTTGTTGGCCCAGGGTCTATATGGCTACACCTTC.

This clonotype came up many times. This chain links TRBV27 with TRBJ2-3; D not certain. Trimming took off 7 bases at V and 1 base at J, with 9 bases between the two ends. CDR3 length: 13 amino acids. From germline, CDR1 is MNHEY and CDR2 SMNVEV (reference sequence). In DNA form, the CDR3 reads TGTGCCAGCAAGTTCTTCCGCACAGATACGCAGTATTTT. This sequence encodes CASKFFRTDTQYF.

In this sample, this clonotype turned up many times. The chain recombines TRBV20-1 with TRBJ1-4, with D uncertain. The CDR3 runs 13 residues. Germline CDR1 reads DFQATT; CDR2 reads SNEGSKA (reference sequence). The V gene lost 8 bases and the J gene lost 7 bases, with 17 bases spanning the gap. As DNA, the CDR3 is TGCAGTACTATAACCCCGGGTGGTGAAAAACTGTTTTTT. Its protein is CSTITPGGEKLFF.

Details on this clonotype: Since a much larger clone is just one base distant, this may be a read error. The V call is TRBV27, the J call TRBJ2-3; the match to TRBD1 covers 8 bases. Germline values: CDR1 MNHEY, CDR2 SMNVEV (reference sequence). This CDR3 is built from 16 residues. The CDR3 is CASSLGRGHGTDAQYF. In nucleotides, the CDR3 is TGTGCCAGCAGTTTAGGCAGGGGGCATGGCACAGATGCGCAGTATTTT.

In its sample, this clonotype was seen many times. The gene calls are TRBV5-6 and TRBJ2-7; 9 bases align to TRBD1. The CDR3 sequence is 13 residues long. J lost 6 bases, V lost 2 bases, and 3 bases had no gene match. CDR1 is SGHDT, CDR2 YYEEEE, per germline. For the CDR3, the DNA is TGTGCCAGCAGCTTTACAGGGGGCGGCGAGCAGTACTTC. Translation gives CASSFTGGGEQYF.

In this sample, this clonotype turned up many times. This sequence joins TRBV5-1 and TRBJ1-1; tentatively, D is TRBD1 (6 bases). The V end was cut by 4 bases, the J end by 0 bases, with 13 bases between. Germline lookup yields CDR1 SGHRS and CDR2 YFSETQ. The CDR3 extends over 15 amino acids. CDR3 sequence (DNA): TGCGCCAGCAGCACCCGGACAGATATGAACACTGAAGCTTTCTTT. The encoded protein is CASSTRTDMNTEAFF. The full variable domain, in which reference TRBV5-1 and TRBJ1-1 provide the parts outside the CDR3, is KAGVTQTPRYLIKTRGQQVTLSCSPISGHRSVSWYQQTPGQGLQFLFEYFSETQRNKGNFPGRFSGRQFSNSRSEMNVSTLELGDSALYLCASSTRTDMNTEAFFGQGTRLTVV.

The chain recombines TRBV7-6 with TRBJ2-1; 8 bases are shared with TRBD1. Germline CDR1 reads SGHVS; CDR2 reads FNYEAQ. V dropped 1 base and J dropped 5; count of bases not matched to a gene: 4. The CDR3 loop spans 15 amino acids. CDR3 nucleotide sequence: TGTGCCAGCAGCTTAGATGGGACAGGAAACAATGAGCAGTTCTTC. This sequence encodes CASSLDGTGNNEQFF.

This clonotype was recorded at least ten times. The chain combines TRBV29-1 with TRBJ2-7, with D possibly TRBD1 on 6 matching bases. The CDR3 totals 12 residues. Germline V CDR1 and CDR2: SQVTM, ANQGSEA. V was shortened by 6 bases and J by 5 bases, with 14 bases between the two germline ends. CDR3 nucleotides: TGCAGCGTAATACAGGGTATCGACGAGCAGTACTTC. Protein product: CSVIQGIDEQYF.

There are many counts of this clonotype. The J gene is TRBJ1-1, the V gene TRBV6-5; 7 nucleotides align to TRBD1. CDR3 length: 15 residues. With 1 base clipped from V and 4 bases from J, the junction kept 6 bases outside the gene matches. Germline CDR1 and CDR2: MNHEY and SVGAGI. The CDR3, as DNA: TGTGCCAGCAGTTACTTAGCAGGGGGAGTCACTGAAGCTTTCTTT. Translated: CASSYLAGGVTEAFF.

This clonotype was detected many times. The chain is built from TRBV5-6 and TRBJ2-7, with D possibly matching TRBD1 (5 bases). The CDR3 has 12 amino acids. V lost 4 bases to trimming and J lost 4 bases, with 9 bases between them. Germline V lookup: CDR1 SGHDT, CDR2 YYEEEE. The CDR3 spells CASSGAGYEQYF. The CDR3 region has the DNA TGTGCCAGCAGCGGGGCAGGATACGAGCAGTACTTC.

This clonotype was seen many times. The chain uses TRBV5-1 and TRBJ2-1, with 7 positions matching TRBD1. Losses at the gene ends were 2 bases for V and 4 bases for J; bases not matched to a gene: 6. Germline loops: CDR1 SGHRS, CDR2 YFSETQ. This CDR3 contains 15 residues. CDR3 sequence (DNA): TGCGCCAGCAGCTTAAAGGGACAGAGTTACAATGAGCAGTTCTTC. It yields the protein CASSLKGQSYNEQFF.